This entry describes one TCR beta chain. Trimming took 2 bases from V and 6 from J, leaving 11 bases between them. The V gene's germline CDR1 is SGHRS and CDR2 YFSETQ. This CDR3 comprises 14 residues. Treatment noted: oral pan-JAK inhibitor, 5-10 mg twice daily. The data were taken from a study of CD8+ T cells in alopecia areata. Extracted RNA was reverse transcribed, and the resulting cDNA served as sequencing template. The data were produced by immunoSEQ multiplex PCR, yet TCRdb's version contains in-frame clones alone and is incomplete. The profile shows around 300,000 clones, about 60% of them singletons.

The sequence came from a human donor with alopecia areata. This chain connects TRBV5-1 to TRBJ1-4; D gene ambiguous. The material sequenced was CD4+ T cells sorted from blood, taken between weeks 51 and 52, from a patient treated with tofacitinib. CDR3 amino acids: CASSFSDGDEKLFF. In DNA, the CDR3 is TGCGCCAGCAGCTTTTCGGACGGAGATGAAAAACTGTTTTTT.